A selection of T cell receptor beta chains follows, all from one sample in a study of T cell changes during pregnancy in multiple sclerosis. Libraries were prepared by immunoSEQ multiplex PCR; TCRdb keeps only in-frame clonotypes and omits some of them. The sample yields approximately 64,000 clones, roughly 90% seen once. The sample in question was peripheral blood, obtained in the first trimester of pregnancy. These receptors came from a female donor with multiple sclerosis, enrolled in a pregnancy study. Each CDR3 is given with its conserved first and last residue. D genes are given only for firm matches. Size tells how often a clone was seen (once, few, many) or the class of an expanded clone, and some rows leave it out.

v_gene	j_gene	abundance	d_gene	CDR3aa	CDR3nt
TRBV19	TRBJ2-7	-	TRBD2	CASSSPSGSGEQYF	TGTGCCAGTAGTAGTCCTAGCGGGAGTGGGGAGCAGTACTTC
TRBV19	TRBJ2-1	-	TRBD2	CASSPGLAINNEQFF	TGTGCCAGTAGTCCGGGACTAGCTATTAACAATGAGCAGTTCTTC
TRBV27	TRBJ1-1	-	TRBD1	CASRQGVGTEAFF	TGTGCCAGCAGGCAGGGGGTTGGCACTGAAGCTTTCTTT
TRBV2	TRBJ2-3	-	TRBD2	CASDDSGRSTDTQYF	TGTGCCAGCGACGATAGCGGGAGATCCACAGATACGCAGTATTTT
TRBV10-3	TRBJ2-2	-	TRBD2	CAIASGTSNTGELFF	TGTGCCATCGCTAGCGGGACTTCGAACACCGGGGAGCTGTTTTTT
TRBV7-2	TRBJ2-7	-	TRBD1	CASSSTGAIYEQYF	TGTGCCAGCAGCTCGACAGGGGCAATCTACGAGCAGTACTTC
TRBV11-3	TRBJ2-3	once	-	CASKGGVKDTQYF	TGTGCCAGCAAAGGGGGAGTAAAGGATACGCAGTATTTT
TRBV7-2	TRBJ2-7	once	-	CASSSTAYEQYF	TGTGCCAGCAGCTCAACAGCCTACGAGCAGTACTTC
TRBV5-1	TRBJ2-2	-	TRBD2	CASSYGLAGGAPNTGELFF	TGCGCCAGCAGCTACGGACTAGCGGGAGGAGCCCCTAACACCGGGGAGCTGTTTTTT
TRBV6-6	TRBJ2-1	-	-	CASSQGNEQFF	TGTGCCAGCAGCCAGGGGAATGAGCAGTTCTTC
TRBV10-3	TRBJ2-7	-	TRBD1	CAISESGTGAGIYYEQYF	TGTGCCATCAGTGAGTCGGGGACAGGCGCAGGGATTTACTACGAGCAGTACTTC
TRBV28	TRBJ2-1	-	TRBD2	CASSSGTGLAGVWGSYNEQFF	TGTGCCAGCAGTTCAGGAACGGGACTAGCGGGAGTATGGGGGTCATACAATGAGCAGTTCTTC
TRBV28	TRBJ1-2	-	-	CASSAYRDYGYTF	TGTGCCAGCAGTGCATACAGGGACTATGGCTACACCTTC
TRBV5-1	TRBJ1-1	-	-	CASSQNRAGIEAFF	TGCGCCAGCAGCCAAAACCGGGCAGGGATTGAAGCTTTCTTT
TRBV5-6	TRBJ2-3	-	-	CASSSRGTDTQYF	TGTGCCAGCAGCTCCAGGGGTACAGATACGCAGTATTTT
TRBV9	TRBJ2-3	-	-	CASSVAVSDYSTDTQYF	TGTGCCAGCAGCGTAGCAGTTTCGGACTACAGCACAGATACGCAGTATTTT